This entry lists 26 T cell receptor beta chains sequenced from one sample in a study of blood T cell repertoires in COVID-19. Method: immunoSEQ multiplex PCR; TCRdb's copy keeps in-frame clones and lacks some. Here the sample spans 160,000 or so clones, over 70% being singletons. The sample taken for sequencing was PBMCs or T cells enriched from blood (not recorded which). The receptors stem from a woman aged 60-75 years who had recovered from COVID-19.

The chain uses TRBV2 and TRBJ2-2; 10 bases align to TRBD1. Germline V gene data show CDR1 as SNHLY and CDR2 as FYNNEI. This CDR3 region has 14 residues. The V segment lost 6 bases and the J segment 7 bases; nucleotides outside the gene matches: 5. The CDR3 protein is CASREGQGLGELFF. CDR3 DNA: TGTGCCAGCAGAGAGGGACAGGGGCTCGGGGAGCTGTTTTTT.

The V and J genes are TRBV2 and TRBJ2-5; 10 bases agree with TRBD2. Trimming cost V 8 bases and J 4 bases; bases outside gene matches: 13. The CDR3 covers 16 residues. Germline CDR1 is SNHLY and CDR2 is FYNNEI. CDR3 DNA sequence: TGTGCCAGCCCGCTCCTAAGCGGGGGGGCCCCAGAGACCCAGTACTTC. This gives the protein CASPLLSGGAPETQYF.

The CDR3 here is CASSGGGGLNLNYGYTF. DNA of the CDR3: TGTGCCAGCAGTGGAGGGGGGGGCCTGAATCTAAACTATGGCTACACCTTC. The chain carries TRBV28 and TRBJ1-2; a weak D match, TRBD1 (6 bases). The CDR3 totals 17 residues. V was trimmed by 5 bases and J by 2 bases, leaving 21 bases between them. Germline V gene data show CDR1 as MDHEN and CDR2 as SYDVKM.

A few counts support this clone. The CDR3 region is CASSSQGYGELFF. CDR3 in DNA: TGTGCCAGCAGCTCACAGGGCTACGGGGAGCTGTTTTTT. The chain links TRBV7-8 to TRBJ2-2; D may be TRBD1 (6 bases). The germline V and J ends were trimmed by 4 bases and 7 bases, with 10 bases remaining between them. This CDR3 has 13 residues. Germline CDR1 and CDR2: SGHVS and FQNEAQ.

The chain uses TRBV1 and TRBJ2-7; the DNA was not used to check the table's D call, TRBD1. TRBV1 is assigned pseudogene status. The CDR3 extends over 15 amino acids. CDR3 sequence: CTSSQVVDRSLEQYF. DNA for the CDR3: TGCACCAGCAGCCAAGTTGTGGACAGATCCCTCGAGCAGTACTTC.

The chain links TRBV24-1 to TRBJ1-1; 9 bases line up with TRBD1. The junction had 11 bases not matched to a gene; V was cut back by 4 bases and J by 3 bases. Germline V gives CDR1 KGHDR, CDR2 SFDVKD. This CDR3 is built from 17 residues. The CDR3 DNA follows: TGTGCCACCAGTGACAATCCCGGGACAGGGAGGGACACTGAAGCTTTCTTT. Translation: CATSDNPGTGRDTEAFF.

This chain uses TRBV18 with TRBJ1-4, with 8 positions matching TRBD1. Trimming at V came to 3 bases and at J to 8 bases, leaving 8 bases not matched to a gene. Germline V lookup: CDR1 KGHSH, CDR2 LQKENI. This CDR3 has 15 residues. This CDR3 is CASSPEDREEEKLFF. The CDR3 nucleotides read TGTGCCAGCTCACCGGAGGACAGGGAAGAAGAAAAACTGTTTTTT.

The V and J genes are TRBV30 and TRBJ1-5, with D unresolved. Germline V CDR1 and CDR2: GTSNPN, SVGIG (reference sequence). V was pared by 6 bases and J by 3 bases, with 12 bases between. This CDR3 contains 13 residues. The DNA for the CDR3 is TGTGCCTGTTCGTCGGGGTACAATCAGCCCCAGCATTTT. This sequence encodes CACSSGYNQPQHF. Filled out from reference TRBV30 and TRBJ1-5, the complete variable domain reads SQTIHQWPATLVQPVGSPLSLECTVEGTSNPNLYWYRQAAGRGLQLLFYSVGIGQISSEVPQNLSASRPQDRQFILSSKKLLLSDSGFYLCACSSGYNQPQHFGDGTRLSIL.

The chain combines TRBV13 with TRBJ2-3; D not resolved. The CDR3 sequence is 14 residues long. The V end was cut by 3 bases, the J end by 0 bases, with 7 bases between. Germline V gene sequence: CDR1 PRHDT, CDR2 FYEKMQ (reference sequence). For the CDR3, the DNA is TGTGCCAGCAGCTTGGGCCAGAGCACAGATACGCAGTATTTT. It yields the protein CASSLGQSTDTQYF.

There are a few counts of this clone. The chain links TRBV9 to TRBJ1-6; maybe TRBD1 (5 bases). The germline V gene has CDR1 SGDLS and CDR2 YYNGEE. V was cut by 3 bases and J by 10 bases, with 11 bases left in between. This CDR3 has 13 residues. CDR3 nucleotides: TGTGCCAGCAGCGCCTCCAGGGAATCACCCCTCCACTTT. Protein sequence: CASSASRESPLHF.

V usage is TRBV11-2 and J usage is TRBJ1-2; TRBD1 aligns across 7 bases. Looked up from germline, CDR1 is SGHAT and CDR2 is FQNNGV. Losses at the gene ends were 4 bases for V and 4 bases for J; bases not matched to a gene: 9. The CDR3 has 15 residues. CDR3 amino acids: CASSSGTATSYGYTF. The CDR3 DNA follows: TGTGCCAGCAGCTCCGGGACAGCTACTTCCTATGGCTACACCTTC.

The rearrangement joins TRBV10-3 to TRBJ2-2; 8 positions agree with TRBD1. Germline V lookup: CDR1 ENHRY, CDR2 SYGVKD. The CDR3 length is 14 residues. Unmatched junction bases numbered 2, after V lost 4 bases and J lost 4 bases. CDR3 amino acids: CAISGTGSTGELFF. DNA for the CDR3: TGTGCCATCAGTGGGACAGGGAGCACCGGGGAGCTGTTTTTT.

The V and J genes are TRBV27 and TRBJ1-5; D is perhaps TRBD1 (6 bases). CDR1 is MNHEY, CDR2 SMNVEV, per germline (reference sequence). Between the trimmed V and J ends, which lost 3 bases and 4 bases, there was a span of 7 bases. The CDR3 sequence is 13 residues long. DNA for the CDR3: TGTGCCAGCAGTTTTAGGGGGAATCAGCCCCAGCATTTT. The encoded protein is CASSFRGNQPQHF.

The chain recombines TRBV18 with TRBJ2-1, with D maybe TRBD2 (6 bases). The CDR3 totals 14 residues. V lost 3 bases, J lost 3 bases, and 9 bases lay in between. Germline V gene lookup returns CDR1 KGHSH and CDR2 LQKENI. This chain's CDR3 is CASSPEGFYNEQFF. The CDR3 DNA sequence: TGTGCCAGCTCACCGGAGGGATTCTACAATGAGCAGTTCTTC.

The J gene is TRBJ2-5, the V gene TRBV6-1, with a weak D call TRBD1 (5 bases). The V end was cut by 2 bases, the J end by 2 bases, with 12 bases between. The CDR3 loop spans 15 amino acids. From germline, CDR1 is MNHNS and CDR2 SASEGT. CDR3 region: CASSELRTTQETQYF. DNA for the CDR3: TGTGCCAGCAGTGAATTGAGGACAACACAAGAGACCCAGTACTTC.

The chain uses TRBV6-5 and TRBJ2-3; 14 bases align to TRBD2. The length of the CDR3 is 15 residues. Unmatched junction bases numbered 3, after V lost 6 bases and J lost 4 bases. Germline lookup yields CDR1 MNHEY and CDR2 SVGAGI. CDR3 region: CASSLGLAGADTQYF. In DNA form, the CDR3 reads TGTGCCAGCAGCTTGGGACTAGCGGGGGCAGATACGCAGTATTTT.

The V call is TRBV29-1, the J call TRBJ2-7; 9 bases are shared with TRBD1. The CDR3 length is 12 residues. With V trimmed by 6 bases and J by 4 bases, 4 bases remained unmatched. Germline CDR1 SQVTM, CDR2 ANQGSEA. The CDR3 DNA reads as TGCAGCGTCCTACAGGGGGCTTACGAGCAGTACTTC. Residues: CSVLQGAYEQYF.

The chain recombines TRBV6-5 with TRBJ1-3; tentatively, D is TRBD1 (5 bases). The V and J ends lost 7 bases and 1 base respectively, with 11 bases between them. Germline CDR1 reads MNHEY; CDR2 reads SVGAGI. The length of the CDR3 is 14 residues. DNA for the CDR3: TGTGCCAGCAAAGACAGTAGGTCTGGAAACACCATATATTTT. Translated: CASKDSRSGNTIYF.

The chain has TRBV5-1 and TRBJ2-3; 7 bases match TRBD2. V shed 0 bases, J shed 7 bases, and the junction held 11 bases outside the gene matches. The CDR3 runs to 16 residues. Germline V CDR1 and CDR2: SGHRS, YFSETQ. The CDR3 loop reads CASSLVFGGGAYTQYF. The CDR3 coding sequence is TGCGCCAGCAGCTTGGTGTTTGGCGGGGGAGCTTATACGCAGTATTTT.

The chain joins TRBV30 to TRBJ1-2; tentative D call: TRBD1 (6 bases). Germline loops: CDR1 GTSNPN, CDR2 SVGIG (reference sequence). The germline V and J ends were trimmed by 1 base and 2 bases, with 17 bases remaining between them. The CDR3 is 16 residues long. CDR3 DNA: TGTGCCTGGAGTGAAGCCGGGACAACCAAGAACTATGGCTACACCTTC. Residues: CAWSEAGTTKNYGYTF.

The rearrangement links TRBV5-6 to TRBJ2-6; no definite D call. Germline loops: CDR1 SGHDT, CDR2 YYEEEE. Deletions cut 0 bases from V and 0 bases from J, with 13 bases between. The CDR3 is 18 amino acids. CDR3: CASSLDGYLRSGANVLTF. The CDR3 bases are TGTGCCAGCAGCTTGGACGGGTACTTACGCTCTGGGGCCAACGTCCTGACTTTC. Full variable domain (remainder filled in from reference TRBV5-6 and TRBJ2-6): DAGVTQSPTHLIKTRGQQVTLRCSPKSGHDTVSWYQQALGQGPQFIFQYYEEEERQRGNFPDRFSGHQFPNYSSELNVNALLLGDSALYLCASSLDGYLRSGANVLTFGAGSRLTVL.

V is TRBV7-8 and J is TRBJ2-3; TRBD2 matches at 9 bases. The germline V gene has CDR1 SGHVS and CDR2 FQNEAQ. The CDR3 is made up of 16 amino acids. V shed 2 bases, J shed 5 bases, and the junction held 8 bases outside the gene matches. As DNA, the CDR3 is TGTGCCAGCAGCTTAATCGGCGGGGGGGAGAAAGATACGCAGTATTTT. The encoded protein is CASSLIGGGEKDTQYF.

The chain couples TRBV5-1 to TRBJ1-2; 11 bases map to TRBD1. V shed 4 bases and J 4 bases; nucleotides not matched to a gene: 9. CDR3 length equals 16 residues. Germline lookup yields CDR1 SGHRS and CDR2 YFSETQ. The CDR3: CASSPPGQGEGYGYTF. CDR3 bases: TGCGCCAGCAGCCCACCGGGACAGGGGGAAGGCTATGGCTACACCTTC.

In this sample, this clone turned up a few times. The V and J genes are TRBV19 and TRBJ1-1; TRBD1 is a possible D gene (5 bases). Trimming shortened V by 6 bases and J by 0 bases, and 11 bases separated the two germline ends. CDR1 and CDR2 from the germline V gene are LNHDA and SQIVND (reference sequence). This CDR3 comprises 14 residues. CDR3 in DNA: TGTGCCAGTAGACTCCGGGGGATGAACACTGAAGCTTTCTTT. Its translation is CASRLRGMNTEAFF.

CDR3 amino acids: CASSLPGGEPEAFF. CDR3 DNA: TGCGCCAGCAGCTTGCCGGGGGGCGAGCCTGAAGCTTTCTTT. The chain recombines TRBV5-1 with TRBJ1-1, with a possible D match to TRBD1 (6 bases). There are 14 residues in the CDR3. The germline V gene has CDR1 SGHRS and CDR2 YFSETQ. Trimming stripped 1 base from V and 6 bases from J, with 13 bases between.

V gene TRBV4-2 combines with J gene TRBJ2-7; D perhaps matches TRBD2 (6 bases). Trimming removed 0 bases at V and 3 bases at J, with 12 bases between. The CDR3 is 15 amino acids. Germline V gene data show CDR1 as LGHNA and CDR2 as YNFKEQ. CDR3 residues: CASSQDLSGYYEQYF. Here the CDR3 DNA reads TGTGCCAGCAGCCAAGATCTAAGCGGGTACTACGAGCAGTACTTC.